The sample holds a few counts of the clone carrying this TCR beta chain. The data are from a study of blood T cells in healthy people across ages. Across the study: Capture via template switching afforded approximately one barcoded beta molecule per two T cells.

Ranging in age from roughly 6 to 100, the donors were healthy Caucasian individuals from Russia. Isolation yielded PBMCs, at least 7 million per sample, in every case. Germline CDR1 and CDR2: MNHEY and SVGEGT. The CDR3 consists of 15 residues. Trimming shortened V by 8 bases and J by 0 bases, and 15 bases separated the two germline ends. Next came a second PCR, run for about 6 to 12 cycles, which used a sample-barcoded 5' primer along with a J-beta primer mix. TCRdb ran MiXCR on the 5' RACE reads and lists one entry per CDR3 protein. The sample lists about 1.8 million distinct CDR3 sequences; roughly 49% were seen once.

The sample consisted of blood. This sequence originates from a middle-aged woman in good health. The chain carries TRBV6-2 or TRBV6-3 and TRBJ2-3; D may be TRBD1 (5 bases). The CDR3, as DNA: TGTGCCAGCCTCAATCGACAGTTTAGCACAGATACGCAGTATTTT. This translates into CASLNRQFSTDTQYF.